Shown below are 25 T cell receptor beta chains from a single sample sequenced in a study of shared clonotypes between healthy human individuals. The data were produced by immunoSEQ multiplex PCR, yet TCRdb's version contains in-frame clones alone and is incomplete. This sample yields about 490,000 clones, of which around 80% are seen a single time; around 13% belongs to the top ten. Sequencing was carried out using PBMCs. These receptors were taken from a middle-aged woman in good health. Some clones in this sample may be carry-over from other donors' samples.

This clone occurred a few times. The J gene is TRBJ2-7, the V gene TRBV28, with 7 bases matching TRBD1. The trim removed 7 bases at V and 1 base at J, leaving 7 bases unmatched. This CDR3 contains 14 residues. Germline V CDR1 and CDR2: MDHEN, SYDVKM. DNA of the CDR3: TGTGCCAGCAACGAGGCAGGGGGTTCCTACGAGCAGTACTTC. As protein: CASNEAGGSYEQYF.

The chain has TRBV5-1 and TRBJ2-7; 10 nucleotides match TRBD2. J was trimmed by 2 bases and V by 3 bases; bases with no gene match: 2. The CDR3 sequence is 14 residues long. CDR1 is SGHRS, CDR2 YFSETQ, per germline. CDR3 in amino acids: CASSYSGRAYEQYF. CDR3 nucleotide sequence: TGCGCCAGCAGCTACAGCGGGAGGGCCTACGAGCAGTACTTC.

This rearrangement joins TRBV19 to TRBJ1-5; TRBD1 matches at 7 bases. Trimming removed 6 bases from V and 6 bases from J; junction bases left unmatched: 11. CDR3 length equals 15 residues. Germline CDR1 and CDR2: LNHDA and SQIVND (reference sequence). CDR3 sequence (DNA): TGTGCCAGTAGGCAAACCGGGGGACAGAGTCAGCCCCAGCATTTT. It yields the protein CASRQTGGQSQPQHF.

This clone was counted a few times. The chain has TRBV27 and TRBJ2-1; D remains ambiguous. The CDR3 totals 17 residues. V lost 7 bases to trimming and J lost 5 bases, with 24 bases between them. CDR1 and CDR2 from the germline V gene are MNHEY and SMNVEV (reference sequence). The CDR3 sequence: CASISLSAGRINNEQFF. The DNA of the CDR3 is TGTGCCAGCATCTCCTTATCGGCAGGACGGATCAACAATGAGCAGTTCTTC.

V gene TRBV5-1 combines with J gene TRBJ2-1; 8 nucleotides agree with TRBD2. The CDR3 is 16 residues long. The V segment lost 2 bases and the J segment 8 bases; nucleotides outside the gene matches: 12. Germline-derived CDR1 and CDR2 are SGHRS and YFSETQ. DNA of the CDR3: TGCGCCAGCAGCTTAACGAGCGGGAGTATAGGCGATGAGCAGTTCTTC. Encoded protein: CASSLTSGSIGDEQFF.

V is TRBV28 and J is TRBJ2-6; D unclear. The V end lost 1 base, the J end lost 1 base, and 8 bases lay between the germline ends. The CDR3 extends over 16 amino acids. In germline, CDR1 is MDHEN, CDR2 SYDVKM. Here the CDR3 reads CASSLLWGSGANVLTF. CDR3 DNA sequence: TGTGCCAGCAGTTTATTGTGGGGTTCTGGGGCCAACGTCCTGACTTTC.

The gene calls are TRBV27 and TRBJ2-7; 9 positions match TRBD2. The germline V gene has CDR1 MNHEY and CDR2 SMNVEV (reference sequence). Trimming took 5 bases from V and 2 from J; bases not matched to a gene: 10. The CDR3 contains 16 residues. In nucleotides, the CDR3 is TGTGCCAGCAGTCTTATTGTAGCGGGAGCTCCCTACGAGCAGTACTTC. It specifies CASSLIVAGAPYEQYF.

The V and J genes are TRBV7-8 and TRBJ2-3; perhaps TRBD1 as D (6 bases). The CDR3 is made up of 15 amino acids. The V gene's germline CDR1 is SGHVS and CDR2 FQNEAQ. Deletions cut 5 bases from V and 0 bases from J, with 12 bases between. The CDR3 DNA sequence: TGTGCCAGCAGCCCCTGGACAGCGAGCACAGATACGCAGTATTTT. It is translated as CASSPWTASTDTQYF.

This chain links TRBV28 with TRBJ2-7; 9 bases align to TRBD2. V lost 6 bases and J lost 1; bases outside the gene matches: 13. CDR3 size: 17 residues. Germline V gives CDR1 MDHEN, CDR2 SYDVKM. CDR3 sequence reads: CASRTTSGRPGSYEQYF. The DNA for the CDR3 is TGTGCCAGCAGAACGACTAGCGGCCGTCCTGGGTCCTACGAGCAGTACTTC.

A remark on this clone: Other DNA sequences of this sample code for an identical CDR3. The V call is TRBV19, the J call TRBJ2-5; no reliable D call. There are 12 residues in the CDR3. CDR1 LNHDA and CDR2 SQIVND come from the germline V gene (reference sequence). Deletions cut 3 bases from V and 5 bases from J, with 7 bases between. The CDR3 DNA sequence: TGTGCCAGTAGTATCGGCGGCGAGACCCAGTACTTC. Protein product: CASSIGGETQYF.

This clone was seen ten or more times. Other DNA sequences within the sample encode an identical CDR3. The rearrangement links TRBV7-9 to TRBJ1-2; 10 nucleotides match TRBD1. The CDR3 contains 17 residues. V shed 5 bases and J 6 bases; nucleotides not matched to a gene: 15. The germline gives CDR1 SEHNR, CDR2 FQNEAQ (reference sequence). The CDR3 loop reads CASSDSGTGVNSDGYTF. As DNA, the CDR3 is TGTGCCAGCAGCGATTCGGGGACAGGGGTCAATAGTGATGGCTACACCTTC.

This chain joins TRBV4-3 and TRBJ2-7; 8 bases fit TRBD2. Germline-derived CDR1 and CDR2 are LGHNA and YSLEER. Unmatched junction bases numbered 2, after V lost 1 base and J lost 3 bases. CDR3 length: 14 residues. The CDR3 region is CASSQAGLGYEQYF. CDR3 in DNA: TGCGCCAGCAGCCAAGCGGGACTAGGCTACGAGCAGTACTTC.

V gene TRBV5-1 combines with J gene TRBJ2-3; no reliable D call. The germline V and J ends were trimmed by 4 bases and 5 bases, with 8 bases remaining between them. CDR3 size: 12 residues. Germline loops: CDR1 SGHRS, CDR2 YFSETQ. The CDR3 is CASSLAVDTQYF. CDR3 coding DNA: TGCGCCAGCAGCCTCGCGGTAGATACGCAGTATTTT.

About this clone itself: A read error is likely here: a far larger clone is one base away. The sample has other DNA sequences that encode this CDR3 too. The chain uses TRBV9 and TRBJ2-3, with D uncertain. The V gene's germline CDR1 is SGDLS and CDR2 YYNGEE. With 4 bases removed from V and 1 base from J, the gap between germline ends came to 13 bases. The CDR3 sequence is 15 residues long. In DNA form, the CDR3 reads TGTGCCAGCAGCCTACTGCTGGCGGGCACAGATACGCAGTATTTT. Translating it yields CASSLLLAGTDTQYF.

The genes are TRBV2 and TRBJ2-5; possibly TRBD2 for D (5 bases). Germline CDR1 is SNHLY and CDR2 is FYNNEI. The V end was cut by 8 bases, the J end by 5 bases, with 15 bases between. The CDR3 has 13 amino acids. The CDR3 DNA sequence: TGTGCCAGCTCCCGGGGAGCGTTGGAGACCCAGTACTTC. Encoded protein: CASSRGALETQYF.

The CDR3 nucleotides are TGCGCCAGCAGCTTGGCGGCAGGGCTGCCTGGCTACACCTTC. This sequence encodes CASSLAAGLPGYTF. The genes are TRBV5-1 and TRBJ1-2; D perhaps matches TRBD1 (5 bases). The germline V gene encodes CDR1 SGHRS and CDR2 YFSETQ. The CDR3 covers 14 residues. V lost 0 bases, J lost 7 bases, and 13 bases lay in between. The variable domain in full, completed from reference TRBV5-1 and TRBJ1-2, reads KAGVTQTPRYLIKTRGQQVTLSCSPISGHRSVSWYQQTPGQGLQFLFEYFSETQRNKGNFPGRFSGRQFSNSRSEMNVSTLELGDSALYLCASSLAAGLPGYTFGSGTRLTVV.

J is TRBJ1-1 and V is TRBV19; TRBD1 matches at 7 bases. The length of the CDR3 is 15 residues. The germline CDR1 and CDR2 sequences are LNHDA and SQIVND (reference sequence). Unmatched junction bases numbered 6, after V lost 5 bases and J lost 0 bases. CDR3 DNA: TGTGCCAGTAGTCAAAGACAGGGAGTGAACACTGAAGCTTTCTTT. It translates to CASSQRQGVNTEAFF. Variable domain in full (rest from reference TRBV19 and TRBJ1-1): DGGITQSPKYLFRKEGQNVTLSCEQNLNHDAMYWYRQDPGQGLRLIYYSQIVNDFQKGDIAEGYSVSREKKESFPLTVTSAQKNPTAFYLCASSQRQGVNTEAFFGQGTRLTVV.

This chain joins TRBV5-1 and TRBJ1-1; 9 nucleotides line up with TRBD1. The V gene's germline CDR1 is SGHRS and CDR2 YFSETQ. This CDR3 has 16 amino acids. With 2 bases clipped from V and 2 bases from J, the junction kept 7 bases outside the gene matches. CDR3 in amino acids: CASSFSPGQGNTEAFF. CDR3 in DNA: TGCGCCAGCAGCTTTAGTCCGGGACAGGGAAACACTGAAGCTTTCTTT.

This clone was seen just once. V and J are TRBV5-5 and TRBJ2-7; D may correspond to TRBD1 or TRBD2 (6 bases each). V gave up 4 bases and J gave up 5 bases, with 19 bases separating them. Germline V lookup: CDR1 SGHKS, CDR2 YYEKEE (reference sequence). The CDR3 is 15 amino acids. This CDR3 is CASSHLRGGRNEQYF. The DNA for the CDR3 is TGTGCCAGCAGCCACCTACGAGGGGGGCGGAACGAGCAGTACTTC. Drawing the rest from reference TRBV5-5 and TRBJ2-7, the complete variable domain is DAGVTQSPTHLIKTRGQQVTLRCSPISGHKSVSWYQQVLGQGPQFIFQYYEKEERGRGNFPDRFSARQFPNYSSELNVNALLLGDSALYLCASSHLRGGRNEQYFGPGTRLTVT.

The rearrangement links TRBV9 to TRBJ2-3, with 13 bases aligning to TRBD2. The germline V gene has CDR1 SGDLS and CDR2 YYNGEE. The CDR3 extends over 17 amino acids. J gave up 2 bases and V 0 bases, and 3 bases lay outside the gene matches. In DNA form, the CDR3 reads TGTGCCAGCAGCGTAGGGACTAGCGGGGGCCTCACAGATACGCAGTATTTT. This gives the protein CASSVGTSGGLTDTQYF.

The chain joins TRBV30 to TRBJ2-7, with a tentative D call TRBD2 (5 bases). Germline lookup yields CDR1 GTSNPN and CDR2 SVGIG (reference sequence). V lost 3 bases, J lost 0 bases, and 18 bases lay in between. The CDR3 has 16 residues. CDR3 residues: CAWSPGPGAVSYEQYF. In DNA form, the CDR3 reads TGTGCCTGGAGCCCTGGACCCGGAGCGGTCTCCTACGAGCAGTACTTC.

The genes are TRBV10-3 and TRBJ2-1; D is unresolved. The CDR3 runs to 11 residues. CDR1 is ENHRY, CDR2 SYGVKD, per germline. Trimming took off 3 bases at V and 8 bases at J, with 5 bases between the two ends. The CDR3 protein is CAISDLDEQFF. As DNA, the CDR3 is TGTGCCATCAGTGATTTGGATGAGCAGTTCTTC.

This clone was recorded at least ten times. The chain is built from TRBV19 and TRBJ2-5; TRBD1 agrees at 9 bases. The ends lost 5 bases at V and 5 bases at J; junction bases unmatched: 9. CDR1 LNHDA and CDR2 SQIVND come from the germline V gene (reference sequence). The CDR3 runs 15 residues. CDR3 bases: TGTGCCAGTAGTGTACCGGGACAGGGTTCCGAGACCCAGTACTTC. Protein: CASSVPGQGSETQYF. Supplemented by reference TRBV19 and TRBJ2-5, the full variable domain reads DGGITQSPKYLFRKEGQNVTLSCEQNLNHDAMYWYRQDPGQGLRLIYYSQIVNDFQKGDIAEGYSVSREKKESFPLTVTSAQKNPTAFYLCASSVPGQGSETQYFGPGTRLLVL.

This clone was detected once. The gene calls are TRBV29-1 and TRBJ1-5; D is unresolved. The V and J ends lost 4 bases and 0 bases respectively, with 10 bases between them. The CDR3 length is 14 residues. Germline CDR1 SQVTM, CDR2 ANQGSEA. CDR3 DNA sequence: TGCAGCGTTGGAAACGCCAGTAGCAATCAGCCCCAGCATTTT. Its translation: CSVGNASSNQPQHF.

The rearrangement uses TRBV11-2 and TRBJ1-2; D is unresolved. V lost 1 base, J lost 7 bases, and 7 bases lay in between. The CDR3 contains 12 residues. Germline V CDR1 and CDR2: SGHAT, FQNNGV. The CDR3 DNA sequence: TGTGCCAGCAGCTTAGGAGACTCTGGCTACACCTTC. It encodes CASSLGDSGYTF.